One sample yielded the 23 T cell receptor beta chains listed below, sequenced in a study of blood T cell repertoires in COVID-19. This table comes from immunoSEQ multiplex PCR, and its TCRdb copy is limited to in-frame clones, with some not included. The data show 650,000 to 800,000 clones, with approximately 90% seen just once and 0.2% to 0.3% held by the top ten. Sequencing was carried out using peripheral blood. Receptor source: a woman aged 18 to 35 with acute or convalescent COVID-19.

The rearrangement joins TRBV19 to TRBJ1-1, with D hard to call. Germline V gene data show CDR1 as LNHDA and CDR2 as SQIVND (reference sequence). CDR3 length: 15 residues. Trimming shortened V by 7 bases and J by 1 base, and 16 bases separated the two germline ends. DNA for the CDR3: TGTGCCAGTACCAATAATGGGCCCGGGAACACTGAAGCTTTCTTT. It translates to CASTNNGPGNTEAFF.

The genes are TRBV7-3 and TRBJ2-2; 10 bases fit TRBD1. V trimming: 5 bases; J trimming: 4 bases; junction bases outside the gene matches: 16. Germline CDR1 reads SGHTA; CDR2 reads FQGTGA. The CDR3 has 19 amino acids. CDR3 residues: CASSPTGTGAVFSTGELFF. DNA of the CDR3: TGTGCCAGCAGCCCGACCGGGACAGGGGCAGTTTTCAGCACCGGGGAGCTGTTTTTT.

The V call is TRBV5-1, the J call TRBJ2-3; TRBD2 matches 8 bases. The germline gives CDR1 SGHRS, CDR2 YFSETQ. The CDR3 totals 15 residues. V trimming: 0 bases; J trimming: 5 bases; junction bases outside the gene matches: 5. The CDR3 sequence is CASSLGGLDLDTQYF. The CDR3 DNA reads TGCGCCAGCAGCTTGGGGGGACTAGATCTAGATACGCAGTATTTT.

This clone was seen a few times. The genes are TRBV18 and TRBJ1-2; 7 nucleotides line up with TRBD1. The germline gives CDR1 KGHSH, CDR2 LQKENI. This CDR3 contains 16 residues. V trimming: 4 bases; J trimming: 8 bases; junction bases outside the gene matches: 16. CDR3 in amino acids: CASSQAGTEYFDGYTF. The CDR3 nucleotides are TGTGCCAGCTCACAAGCCGGGACAGAATATTTTGACGGCTACACCTTC. The full variable domain, completed using reference TRBV18 and TRBJ1-2, is NAGVMQNPRHLVRRRGQEARLRCSPMKGHSHVYWYRQLPEEGLKFMVYLQKENIIDESGMPKERFSAEFPKEGPSILRIQQVVRGDSAAYFCASSQAGTEYFDGYTFGSGTRLTVV.

The genes are TRBV2 and TRBJ2-1; TRBD1 agrees at 7 bases. V dropped 5 bases and J dropped 7; count of bases not matched to a gene: 2. Germline assignment: CDR1 SNHLY and CDR2 FYNNEI. This CDR3 is built from 12 residues. CDR3 nucleotide sequence: TGTGCCAGCAGTTCACAGGGGAATGAGCAGTTCTTC. Translating gives CASSSQGNEQFF.

CDR3 DNA: TGTGCCTGGATATCGGGAGGGGGCTACACCTTC. Translation gives CAWISGGGYTF. The chain uses TRBV30 and TRBJ1-2; D gene unclear. CDR1 and CDR2 (germline): GTSNPN, SVGIG (reference sequence). The CDR3 has 11 amino acids. V shed 4 bases and J shed 8 bases, with 11 bases lying between them.

The chain is built from TRBV4-2 and TRBJ1-5; TRBD1 matches 9 bases. V lost 0 bases and J lost 6; bases outside the gene matches: 9. The CDR3 runs to 17 residues. CDR1 is LGHNA, CDR2 YNFKEQ, per germline. CDR3 coding DNA: TGTGCCAGCAGCCAAGATTTGGACAGGGGCTCAGGTCAGCCCCAGCATTTT. The encoded protein is CASSQDLDRGSGQPQHF.

The chain joins TRBV6-2 or TRBV6-3 to TRBJ1-5; D call uncertain. Between the trimmed V and J ends, which lost 0 bases and 6 bases, there was a span of 9 bases. CDR1 and CDR2 (germline): MNHEY, SVGEGT. The CDR3 covers 14 residues. As DNA, the CDR3 is TGTGCCAGCAGTTACTCAGAGGGAGCTCAGCCCCAGCATTTT. Its protein is CASSYSEGAQPQHF.

The chain uses TRBV19 and TRBJ2-3, with 10 bases fitting TRBD2. The ends lost 5 bases at V and 5 bases at J; junction bases unmatched: 4. The germline V gene encodes CDR1 LNHDA and CDR2 SQIVND (reference sequence). The CDR3 loop spans 14 amino acids. The CDR3 reads CASSYSGGRDTQYF. The CDR3 DNA reads as TGTGCCAGTAGTTATAGCGGGGGGCGAGATACGCAGTATTTT.

The rearrangement joins TRBV18 to TRBJ2-7, with 7 positions matching TRBD1. The J segment lost 0 bases and the V segment lost 5 bases, leaving 7 bases of the junction unmatched. CDR1 is KGHSH, CDR2 LQKENI, per germline. The CDR3 has 15 amino acids. Written as DNA, the CDR3 is TGTGCCAGCTCAACAGGGACAGACCGCTCCTACGAGCAGTACTTC. Residues: CASSTGTDRSYEQYF.

The chain carries TRBV7-8 and TRBJ2-3, with a possible D match to TRBD1 (5 bases). The ends were cut back, 4 bases at V and 6 bases at J, with 17 bases in the middle. The germline CDR1 and CDR2 sequences are SGHVS and FQNEAQ. The CDR3 loop spans 15 amino acids. This CDR3 reads CASSWGSGKSDTQYF. The CDR3, as DNA: TGTGCCAGCAGCTGGGGATCAGGGAAGTCCGATACGCAGTATTTT.

This clone has a handful of counts. This rearrangement joins TRBV11-3 to TRBJ2-1; TRBD2 matches 8 bases. The V segment lost 1 base and the J segment 6 bases; nucleotides outside the gene matches: 5. This CDR3 is 15 amino acids long. The germline V gene has CDR1 SGHNT and CDR2 YENEEA. CDR3 nucleotides: TGTGCCAGCAGCTTAGCGGGGGGGCCGATCAATGAGCAGTTCTTC. It yields the protein CASSLAGGPINEQFF.

The genes are TRBV10-2 and TRBJ1-3; maybe TRBD1 (6 bases). The V gene lost 3 bases and the J gene lost 4 bases, with 10 bases spanning the gap. Germline V gene lookup returns CDR1 WSHSY and CDR2 SAAADI. This CDR3 contains 14 residues. The CDR3 spells CASSETGSGNTIYF. The CDR3, as DNA: TGCGCCAGCAGTGAAACAGGGTCCGGAAACACCATATATTTT.

The genes are TRBV3-1 (or the pseudogene TRBV3-2) and TRBJ1-2, with D maybe TRBD1 (5 bases). Trimming shortened V by 4 bases and J by 3 bases, and 9 bases separated the two germline ends. The CDR3 extends over 13 amino acids. Germline-derived CDR1 and CDR2 are LGHDT and YNNKEL (reference sequence). The CDR3 nucleotides read TGTGCCAGCAGCCTAGCAGGGTACTATGGCTACACCTTC. Protein sequence: CASSLAGYYGYTF.

This sequence joins TRBV29-1 and TRBJ1-1; 10 nucleotides agree with TRBD1. The CDR3 spans 13 residues. V shed 6 bases, J shed 8 bases, and the junction held 9 bases outside the gene matches. Looked up from germline, CDR1 is SQVTM and CDR2 is ANQGSEA. In DNA, the CDR3 is TGCAGCGTGGGACAGGGGAAGGGGGCCGAAGCTTTCTTT. Translating it yields CSVGQGKGAEAFF.

This chain connects TRBV4-3 to TRBJ2-2; 9 nucleotides line up with TRBD1. The CDR3 has 15 residues. Germline V lookup: CDR1 LGHNA, CDR2 YSLEER. The ends lost 4 bases at V and 6 bases at J; junction bases unmatched: 6. CDR3 amino acids: CASSPGTGFAGELFF. The CDR3 DNA sequence: TGCGCCAGCAGCCCCGGGACAGGGTTTGCCGGGGAGCTGTTTTTT.

In this sample, this clone turned up once. The rearrangement links TRBV27 to TRBJ2-2, with 9 bases identical to TRBD2. The CDR3 spans 17 residues. CDR1 is MNHEY and CDR2 is SMNVEV in the germline V gene (reference sequence). The J segment lost 5 bases and the V segment lost 3 bases, leaving 10 bases of the junction unmatched. The CDR3 DNA follows: TGTGCCAGCAGTTTCATTCGCGGGGGGGGTCGAACCGGGGAGCTGTTTTTT. It yields the protein CASSFIRGGGRTGELFF.

V is TRBV7-2 and J is TRBJ1-1; possible D gene TRBD1, 5 bases. Germline V lookup: CDR1 SGHTA, CDR2 FQGNSA. V was shortened by 0 bases and J by 10 bases, with 12 bases between the two germline ends. This CDR3 is 13 amino acids long. The CDR3 region is CASSLASGVRAFF. The CDR3 nucleotides read TGTGCCAGCAGCTTAGCCTCGGGGGTAAGAGCTTTCTTT.

The chain links TRBV19 to TRBJ1-3, with TRBD1 identical over 7 bases. With V trimmed by 5 bases and J by 2 bases, 6 bases remained unmatched. The CDR3 sequence is 15 residues long. Looked up from germline, CDR1 is LNHDA and CDR2 is SQIVND (reference sequence). The CDR3 DNA is TGTGCCAGTAGTTCTCTCGACAGGGCTGGAAACACCATATATTTT. Its translation: CASSSLDRAGNTIYF.

This clone was found once. The chain is built from TRBV7-2 and TRBJ1-2; no firm D call. From germline, CDR1 is SGHTA and CDR2 FQGNSA. The germline V and J ends were trimmed by 2 bases and 5 bases, with 18 bases remaining between them. The CDR3 extends over 16 amino acids. The CDR3 nucleotides are TGTGCCAGCAGCTTACGAGGGATATCGAATAAGTATGGCTACACCTTC. Translated, it gives CASSLRGISNKYGYTF.

This chain uses TRBV6-5 with TRBJ1-2, with 8 bases that match TRBD1. Germline CDR1 and CDR2: MNHEY and SVGAGI. The CDR3 contains 13 residues. The V and J ends lost 5 bases and 2 bases, in that order; junction bases with no gene match: 1. DNA for the CDR3: TGTGCCAGCAGTCGGGACAGGAACTATGGCTACACCTTC. Translating it yields CASSRDRNYGYTF.

The chain links TRBV7-6 to TRBJ2-7; D is possibly TRBD1 (6 bases). The CDR3 has 15 residues. Germline V gives CDR1 SGHVS, CDR2 FNYEAQ. V gave up 0 bases and J gave up 1 base, with 10 bases separating them. The chain's CDR3 is CASSLAGGQSYEQYF. CDR3 DNA sequence: TGTGCCAGCAGCTTAGCAGGTGGACAGTCCTACGAGCAGTACTTC.

The chain joins TRBV21-1 to TRBJ2-6; the DNA was not compared with TRBD1, the D call given in the table. TRBV21-1 is tagged as a pseudogene. This CDR3 contains 15 residues. The CDR3 DNA sequence: TGTGCCAGCACCAAGACAGAATCTGGGGCCAACGTCCTGACTTTC. Its translation is CASTKTESGANVLTF.